This T cell receptor beta chain was captured by sequencing in a study of blood T cell repertoires in COVID-19. Background on the study: The origin of the acute and convalescent COVID-19 samples was the United States, Italy and Spain. From T cells, B-cell-depleted T cells, or PBMCs came the material, which was cDNA or gDNA.

In the original analysis: The authors estimated nucleated cell counts from reference gene primer amplification. The assay was immunoSEQ multiplex PCR, and TCRdb's table has in-frame clones only and misses some. V, J and clone size derive from that table, while D and trimming were established from the DNA sequence. The sample lists some 160,000 clones; more than 75% were seen once. The receptor was isolated from a man aged 45 to 65 who had recovered from COVID-19. Sequencing was done on a sample of peripheral blood.

CDR3 amino acids: CASRRQAQFF. Here the CDR3 DNA reads TGTGCCAGCAGGCGACAGGCGCAGTTCTTC. This rearrangement joins TRBV2 to TRBJ2-1, with D possibly matching TRBD1 (6 bases). Trimming took off 6 bases at V and 12 bases at J, with 9 bases between the two ends. Germline V gives CDR1 SNHLY, CDR2 FYNNEI. This CDR3 contains 10 residues.